The subject of this entry is one T cell receptor (beta chain). The antigen remains undetermined. This record comes from a study of CD8+ T cells in alopecia areata. Study-level results: Higher clonality and more expanded CD8+ clones appeared in lesional than normal scalp.

The CDR3 totals 17 residues. V was clipped by 0 bases and J by 5 bases, with 18 bases between them. Germline assignment: CDR1 SGHRS and CDR2 YFSETQ. The sequencing template was cDNA reverse transcribed from extracted RNA. TCRdb keeps only in-frame clones here, not all; method: immunoSEQ multiplex PCR. Among about 150,000 clones listed, roughly 60% were seen once. The TCR originated in a human donor in good health. The specimen was CD4+ T cells sorted from blood. The rearrangement joins TRBV5-1 to TRBJ2-1; D gene uncertain. The CDR3 sequence is CASSLGARAPRNNEQFF. Written as DNA, the CDR3 is TGCGCCAGCAGCTTGGGGGCTAGGGCCCCACGGAACAATGAGCAGTTCTTC.